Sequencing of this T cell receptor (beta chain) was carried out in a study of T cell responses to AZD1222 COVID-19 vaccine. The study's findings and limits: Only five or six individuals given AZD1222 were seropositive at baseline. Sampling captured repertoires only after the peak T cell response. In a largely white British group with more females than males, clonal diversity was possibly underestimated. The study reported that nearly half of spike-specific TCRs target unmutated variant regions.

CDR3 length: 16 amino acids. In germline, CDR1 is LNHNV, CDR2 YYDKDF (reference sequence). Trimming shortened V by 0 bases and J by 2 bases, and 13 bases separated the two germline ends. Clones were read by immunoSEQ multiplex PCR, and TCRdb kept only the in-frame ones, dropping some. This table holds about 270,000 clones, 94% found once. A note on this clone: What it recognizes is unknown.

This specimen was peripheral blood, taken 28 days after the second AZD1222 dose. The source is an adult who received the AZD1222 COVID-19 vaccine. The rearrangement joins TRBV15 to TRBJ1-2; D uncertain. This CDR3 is CATSRDRENGNYGYTF. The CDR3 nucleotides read TGTGCCACCAGCAGAGATCGGGAAAACGGGAACTATGGCTACACCTTC.